This T cell receptor (beta chain) was obtained from a study of blood T cell repertoires in COVID-19. The V and J ends lost 3 bases and 5 bases, in that order; junction bases with no gene match: 0. The germline V gene has CDR1 SGDLS and CDR2 YYNGEE. The CDR3 is 12 amino acids. Per the authors' pipeline: Reference gene primers were amplified, and this amplification served to estimate nucleated cell counts. The protocol was immunoSEQ multiplex PCR, while the TCRdb copy is restricted to in-frame clones and leaves out a portion. Clone size and V and J calls were adopted from that table, with D and trimming inferred from the DNA. The sample holds approximately 150,000 clones, approximately 89% seen once.

The sequenced material came from peripheral blood. This sequence was found in a human donor in a cohort sampled during active COVID-19. The chain joins TRBV9 to TRBJ1-1; 8 nucleotides match TRBD1. This CDR3 reads CASSGTGTEAFF. In DNA, the CDR3 is TGTGCCAGCAGCGGGACAGGGACTGAAGCTTTCTTT.